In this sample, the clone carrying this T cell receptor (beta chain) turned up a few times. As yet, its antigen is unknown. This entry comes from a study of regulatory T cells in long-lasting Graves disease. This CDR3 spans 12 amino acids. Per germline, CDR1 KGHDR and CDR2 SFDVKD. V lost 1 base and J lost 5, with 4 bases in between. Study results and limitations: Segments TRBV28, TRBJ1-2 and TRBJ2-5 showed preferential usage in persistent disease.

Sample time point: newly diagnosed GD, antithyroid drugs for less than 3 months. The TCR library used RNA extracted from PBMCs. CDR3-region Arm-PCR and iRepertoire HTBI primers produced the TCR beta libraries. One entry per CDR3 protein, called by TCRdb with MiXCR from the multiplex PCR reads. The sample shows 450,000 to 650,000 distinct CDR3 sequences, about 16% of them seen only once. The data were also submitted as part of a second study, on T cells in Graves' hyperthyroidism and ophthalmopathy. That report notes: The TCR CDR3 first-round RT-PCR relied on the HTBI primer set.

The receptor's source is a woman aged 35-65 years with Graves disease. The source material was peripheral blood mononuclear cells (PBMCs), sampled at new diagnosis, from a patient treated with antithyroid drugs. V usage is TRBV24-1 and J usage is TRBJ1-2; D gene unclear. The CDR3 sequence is CATSDLGYGYTF. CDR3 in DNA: TGTGCCACCAGTGATTTAGGGTATGGCTACACCTTC.